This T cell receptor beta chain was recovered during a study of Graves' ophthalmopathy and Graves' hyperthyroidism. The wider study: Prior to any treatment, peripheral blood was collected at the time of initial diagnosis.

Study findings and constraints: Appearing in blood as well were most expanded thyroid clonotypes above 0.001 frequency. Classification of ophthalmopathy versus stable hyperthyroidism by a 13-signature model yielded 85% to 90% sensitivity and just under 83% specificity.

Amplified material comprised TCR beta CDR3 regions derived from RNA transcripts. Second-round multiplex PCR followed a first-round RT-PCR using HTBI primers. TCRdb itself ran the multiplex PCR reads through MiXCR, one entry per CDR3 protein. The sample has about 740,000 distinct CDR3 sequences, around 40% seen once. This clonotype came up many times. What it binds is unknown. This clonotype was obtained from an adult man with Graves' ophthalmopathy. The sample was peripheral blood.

The CDR3 protein is CASSLVGRSNTEAFF. For the CDR3, the DNA is TGTGCCAGCAGCTTAGTAGGACGGTCGAACACTGAAGCTTTCTTT. V and J are TRBV7-2 and TRBJ1-1; D is unclear. CDR1 and CDR2 from the germline V gene are SGHTA and FQGNSA. Deletions cut 1 base from V and 1 base from J, with 10 bases between. This CDR3 has 15 residues.